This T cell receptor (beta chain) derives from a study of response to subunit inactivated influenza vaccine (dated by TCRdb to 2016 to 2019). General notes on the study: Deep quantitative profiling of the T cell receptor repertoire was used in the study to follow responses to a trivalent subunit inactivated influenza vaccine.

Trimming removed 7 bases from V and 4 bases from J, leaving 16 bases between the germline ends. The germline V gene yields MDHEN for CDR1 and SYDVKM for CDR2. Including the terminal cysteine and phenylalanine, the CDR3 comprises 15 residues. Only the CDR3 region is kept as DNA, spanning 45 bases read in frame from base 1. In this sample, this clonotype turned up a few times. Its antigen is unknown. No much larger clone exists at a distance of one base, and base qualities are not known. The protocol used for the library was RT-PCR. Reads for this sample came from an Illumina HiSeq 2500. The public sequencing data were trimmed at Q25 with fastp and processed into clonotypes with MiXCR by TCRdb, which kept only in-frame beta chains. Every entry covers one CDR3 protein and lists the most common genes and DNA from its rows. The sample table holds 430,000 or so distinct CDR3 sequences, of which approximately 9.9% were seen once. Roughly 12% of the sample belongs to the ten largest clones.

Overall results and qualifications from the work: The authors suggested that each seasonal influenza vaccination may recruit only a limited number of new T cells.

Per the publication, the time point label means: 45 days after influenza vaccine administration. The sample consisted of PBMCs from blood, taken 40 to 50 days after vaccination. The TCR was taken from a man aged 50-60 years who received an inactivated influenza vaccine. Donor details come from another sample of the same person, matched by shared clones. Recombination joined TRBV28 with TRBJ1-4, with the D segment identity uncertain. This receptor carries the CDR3 CASNGRGRDNEKLFF. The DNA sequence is TGTGCCAGCAACGGCAGAGGTCGAGATAATGAAAAACTGTTTTTT.